This entry lists 20 T cell receptor beta chains sequenced from one sample in a study of OX40 agonist ivuxolimab in advanced cancers. Sequencing used immunoSEQ multiplex PCR; TCRdb keeps in-frame clones, though not all of them. Of more than 45,000 clones in the sample, roughly 81% are singletons; the top ten hold 9.9%. The starting material was CD4+ or CD8+ T cells sorted from blood, obtained in a trial of the OX40 agonist ivuxolimab. All receptors come from an adult with an advanced solid tumor such as melanoma, head and neck, liver or kidney cancer.

The chain uses TRBV28 and TRBJ2-7, with 9 bases aligning to TRBD2. Trimming took 2 bases from V and 3 from J; bases not matched to a gene: 23. The CDR3 is 21 amino acids. Germline assignment: CDR1 MDHEN and CDR2 SYDVKM. The CDR3 protein is CASSLIFGSIRSSGMNYEQYF. CDR3 nucleotides: TGTGCCAGCAGTTTAATTTTCGGCTCGATAAGATCTAGCGGGATGAACTACGAGCAGTACTTC.

The chain couples TRBV11-3 to TRBJ2-1, with D uncertain. The germline V and J ends were trimmed by 1 base and 2 bases, with 12 bases remaining between them. The CDR3 totals 16 residues. Germline V gives CDR1 SGHNT, CDR2 YENEEA. CDR3 nucleotide sequence: TGTGCCAGCAGCTTAGGGTCTGGCGGTACCTACAATGAGCAGTTCTTC. Amino acid sequence: CASSLGSGGTYNEQFF.

V and J are TRBV19 and TRBJ2-5; a weak D match, TRBD2 (7 bases). The CDR3 sequence is 17 residues long. Germline V gene lookup returns CDR1 LNHDA and CDR2 SQIVND (reference sequence). V was clipped by 1 base and J by 2 bases, with 17 bases between them. The CDR3: CASSIAGGTGSQETQYF. The DNA for the CDR3 is TGTGCCAGTAGTATAGCGGGGGGCACGGGGTCGCAAGAGACCCAGTACTTC.

This clone showed up just a few times. The CDR3 DNA is TGTGCCAGCAGTCCACCCCTGGGTAGGGGCAATCAGCCCCAGCATTTT. Translating it yields CASSPPLGRGNQPQHF. The genes are TRBV28 and TRBJ1-5; D not resolved. The CDR3 totals 16 residues. Germline CDR1 and CDR2: MDHEN and SYDVKM. V was cut by 5 bases and J by 2 bases, with 16 bases left in between.

This clone was seen a single time. The chain links TRBV28 to TRBJ1-1; no clear D gene. Trimming shortened V by 5 bases and J by 2 bases, and 15 bases separated the two germline ends. Germline CDR1 reads MDHEN; CDR2 reads SYDVKM. The CDR3 totals 15 residues. CDR3 amino acids: CASSTGSATNTEAFF. The DNA of the CDR3 is TGTGCCAGCAGTACGGGGTCTGCCACAAACACTGAAGCTTTCTTT. The variable domain in full, with the rest retrieved from reference TRBV28 and TRBJ1-1, is DVKVTQSSRYLVKRTGEKVFLECVQDMDHENMFWYRQDPGLGLRLIYFSYDVKMKEKGDIPEGYSVSREKKERFSLILESASTNQTSMYLCASSTGSATNTEAFFGQGTRLTVV.

Turning to this clone: Mismatch with germline at one junction end may stem from a read error. Other DNA sequences in the same sample also yield this CDR3. This chain joins TRBV5-1 and TRBJ1-1, with D perhaps TRBD1 (5 bases). The CDR3 length is 14 residues. In germline, CDR1 is SGHRS, CDR2 YFSETQ. The CDR3 sequence: CASSLDSLNTEAFF. The CDR3 bases are TGCGCTAGCAGCTTAGACAGCCTGAACACTGAAGCTTTCTTT.

V gene TRBV15 combines with J gene TRBJ2-7; TRBD2 is a possible D gene (6 bases). The V and J ends lost 4 bases and 1 base respectively, with 14 bases between them. CDR1 and CDR2 (germline): LNHNV, YYDKDF (reference sequence). This CDR3 is built from 15 residues. CDR3 nucleotide sequence: TGTGCCACCAGCAAGGCGGGACCGGGGTCCTACGAGCAGTACTTC. Protein sequence: CATSKAGPGSYEQYF.

The chain employs TRBV5-4 and TRBJ1-1; D perhaps matches TRBD1 (5 bases). Trimming removed 6 bases from V and 4 bases from J, with 16 bases in between. Germline assignment: CDR1 SGHNT and CDR2 YYREEE (reference sequence). CDR3 size: 14 residues. In nucleotides, the CDR3 is TGTGCCAGCAACCGGGCAGGGAGGTTCACTGAAGCTTTCTTT. Its protein is CASNRAGRFTEAFF.

The sample holds one count of this clone. CDR3 nucleotide sequence: TGCGCCAGCAGCCCTGACAGGGGGGACGGTCAGCCCCAGCATTTT. It encodes CASSPDRGDGQPQHF. The chain employs TRBV10-2 and TRBJ1-5; 9 bases are shared with TRBD1. V shed 6 bases, J shed 6 bases, and the junction held 9 bases outside the gene matches. The CDR3 contains 15 residues. Per germline, CDR1 WSHSY and CDR2 SAAADI.

The chain recombines TRBV5-6 with TRBJ1-4; TRBD1 matches at 8 bases. The CDR3 spans 17 residues. V shed 1 base, J shed 6 bases, and the junction held 11 bases outside the gene matches. Germline V CDR1 and CDR2: SGHDT, YYEEEE. The CDR3 DNA follows: TGTGCCAGCAGCTTGAAGACAGGGGTGGGTCTGTATGAAAAACTGTTTTTT. It encodes CASSLKTGVGLYEKLFF.

This chain joins TRBV7-6 and TRBJ1-2, with a weak D call TRBD1 (6 bases). CDR3 size: 15 residues. The V end was cut by 5 bases, the J end by 0 bases, with 13 bases between. Germline V gene sequence: CDR1 SGHVS, CDR2 FNYEAQ. CDR3 loop: CASSQEQGANYGYTF. Here the CDR3 DNA reads TGTGCCAGCAGCCAAGAACAGGGAGCTAACTATGGCTACACCTTC.

The table lists this clone with a few counts. The gene calls are TRBV2 and TRBJ1-2, with 7 bases aligning to TRBD1. The germline CDR1 and CDR2 sequences are SNHLY and FYNNEI. With 4 bases clipped from V and 8 bases from J, the junction kept 13 bases outside the gene matches. The length of the CDR3 is 15 residues. The CDR3 region has the DNA TGTGCCAGCAGTGGGGACAGTCAGGGTCTCGGGGGCTACACCTTC. It specifies CASSGDSQGLGGYTF.

The chain uses TRBV28 and TRBJ1-4; D ambiguous. This CDR3 region has 11 residues. V was cut by 8 bases and J by 6 bases, with 7 bases left in between. CDR1 is MDHEN and CDR2 is SYDVKM in the germline V gene. In nucleotides, the CDR3 is TGTGCCAGCCGGCTGGATGAAAAACTGTTTTTT. It yields the protein CASRLDEKLFF.

This chain joins TRBV9 and TRBJ1-4; possibly TRBD1 for D (6 bases). With 4 bases removed from V and 0 bases from J, the gap between germline ends came to 10 bases. The length of the CDR3 is 15 residues. The germline gives CDR1 SGDLS, CDR2 YYNGEE. CDR3 sequence reads: CASSPRQATNEKLFF. In DNA form, the CDR3 reads TGTGCCAGCAGCCCCCGACAGGCAACTAATGAAAAACTGTTTTTT.

The chain carries TRBV5-1 and TRBJ1-4; D is unresolved. The V gene lost 3 bases and the J gene lost 7 bases, with 16 bases spanning the gap. The CDR3 spans 15 residues. Germline values: CDR1 SGHRS, CDR2 YFSETQ. CDR3 nucleotides: TGCGCCAGCAGCTCAACGGGCACCGGCGGTGAAAAACTGTTTTTT. Its protein product is CASSSTGTGGEKLFF.

The J gene is TRBJ2-2, the V gene TRBV9; D is perhaps TRBD1 or TRBD2 (5 bases each). V was cut by 7 bases and J by 8 bases, with 15 bases left in between. CDR1 and CDR2 (germline): SGDLS, YYNGEE. The CDR3 extends over 13 amino acids. The CDR3 protein is CASGTNRRGELFF. CDR3 in DNA: TGTGCCAGCGGGACCAATAGAAGGGGGGAGCTGTTTTTT.

The chain joins TRBV6-5 to TRBJ2-3, with D unclear. Germline V CDR1 and CDR2: MNHEY, SVGAGI. Trimming pared 2 bases from V and 3 bases from J, leaving 6 bases between. The CDR3 is 13 residues long. The CDR3 DNA is TGTGCCAGCAGTTACCTCCTAACAGATACGCAGTATTTT. This codes for CASSYLLTDTQYF.

This chain links TRBV6-1 with TRBJ1-1, with D possibly being TRBD1 (6 bases). In germline, CDR1 is MNHNS, CDR2 SASEGT. This CDR3 spans 15 amino acids. V lost 1 base to trimming and J lost 1 base, with 10 bases between them. The CDR3 loop reads CASSEGTAPNTEAFF. The CDR3, as DNA: TGTGCCAGCAGTGAAGGGACAGCCCCGAACACTGAAGCTTTCTTT.

V and J are TRBV4-1 and TRBJ1-5; D not certain. V was clipped by 1 base and J by 6 bases, with 10 bases between them. The CDR3 has 14 residues. Germline CDR1 MGHRA, CDR2 YSYEKL. CDR3 DNA sequence: TGCGCCAGCAGCCAAGGACTAATTGGTCAGCCCCAGCATTTT. Amino acid sequence: CASSQGLIGQPQHF.

The chain uses TRBV5-4 and TRBJ2-5; D is perhaps TRBD2 (6 bases). The J call may be mistaken, given a closer DNA end match to TRBJ2-7. The CDR3 length is 13 residues. Germline lookup yields CDR1 SGHNT and CDR2 YYREEE (reference sequence). The CDR3: CASSLSGSNEQYF. The CDR3 nucleotides are TGTGCCAGCAGCTTGTCCGGGAGCAACGAGCAGTACTTC.